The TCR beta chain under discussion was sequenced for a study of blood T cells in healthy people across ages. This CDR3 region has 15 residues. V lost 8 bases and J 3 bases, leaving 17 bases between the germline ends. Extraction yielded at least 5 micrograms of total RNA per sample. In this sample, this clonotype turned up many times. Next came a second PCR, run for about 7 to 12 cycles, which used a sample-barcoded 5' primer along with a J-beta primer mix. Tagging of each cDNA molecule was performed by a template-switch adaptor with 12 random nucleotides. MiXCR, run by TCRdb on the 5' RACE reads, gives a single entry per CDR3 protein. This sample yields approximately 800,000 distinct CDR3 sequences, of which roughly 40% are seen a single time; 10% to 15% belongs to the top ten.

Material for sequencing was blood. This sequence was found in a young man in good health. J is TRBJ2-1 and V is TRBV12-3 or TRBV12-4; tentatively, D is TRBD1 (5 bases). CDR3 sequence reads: CASGISTGRYNEQFF. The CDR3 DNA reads TGTGCCAGCGGAATTAGTACAGGCCGCTACAATGAGCAGTTCTTC.